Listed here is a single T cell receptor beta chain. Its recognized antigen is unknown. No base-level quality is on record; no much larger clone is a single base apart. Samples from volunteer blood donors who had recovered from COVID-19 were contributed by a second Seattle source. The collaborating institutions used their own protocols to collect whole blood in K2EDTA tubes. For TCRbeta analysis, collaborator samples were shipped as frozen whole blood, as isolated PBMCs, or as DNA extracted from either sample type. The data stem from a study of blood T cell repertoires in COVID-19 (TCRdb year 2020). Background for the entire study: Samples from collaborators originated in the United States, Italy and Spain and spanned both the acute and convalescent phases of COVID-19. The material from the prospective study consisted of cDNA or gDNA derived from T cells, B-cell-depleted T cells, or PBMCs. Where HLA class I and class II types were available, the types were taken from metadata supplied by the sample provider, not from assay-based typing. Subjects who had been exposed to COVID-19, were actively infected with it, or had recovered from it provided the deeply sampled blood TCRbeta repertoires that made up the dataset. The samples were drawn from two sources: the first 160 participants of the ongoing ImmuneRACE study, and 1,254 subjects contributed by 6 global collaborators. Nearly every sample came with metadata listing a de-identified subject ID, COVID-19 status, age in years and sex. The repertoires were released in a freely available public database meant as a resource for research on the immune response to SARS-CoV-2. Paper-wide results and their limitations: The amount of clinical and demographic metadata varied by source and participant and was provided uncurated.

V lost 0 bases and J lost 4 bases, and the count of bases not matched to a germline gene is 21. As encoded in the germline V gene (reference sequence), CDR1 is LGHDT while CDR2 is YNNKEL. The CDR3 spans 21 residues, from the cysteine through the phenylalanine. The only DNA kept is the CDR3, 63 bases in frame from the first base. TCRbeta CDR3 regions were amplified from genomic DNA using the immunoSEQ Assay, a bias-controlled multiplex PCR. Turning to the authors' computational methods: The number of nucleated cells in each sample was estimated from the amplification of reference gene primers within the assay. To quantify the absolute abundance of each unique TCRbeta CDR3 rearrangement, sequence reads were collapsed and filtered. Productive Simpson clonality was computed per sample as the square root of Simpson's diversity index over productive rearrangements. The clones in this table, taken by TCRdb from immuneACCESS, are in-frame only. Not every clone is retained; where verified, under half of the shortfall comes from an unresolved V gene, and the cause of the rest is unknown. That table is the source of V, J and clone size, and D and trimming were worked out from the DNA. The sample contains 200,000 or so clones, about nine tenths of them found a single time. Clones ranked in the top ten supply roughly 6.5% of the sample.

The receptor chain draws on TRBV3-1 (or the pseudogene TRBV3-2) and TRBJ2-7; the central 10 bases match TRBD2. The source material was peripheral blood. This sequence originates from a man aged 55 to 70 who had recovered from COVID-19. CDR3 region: CASSQDPQYNASGSYLYEQYF. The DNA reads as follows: TGTGCCAGCAGCCAAGACCCCCAATATAATGCTAGCGGGAGCTATTTGTACGAGCAGTACTTC.